This TCR beta chain is from a study of T cells in Graves' hyperthyroidism and ophthalmopathy. Regions amplified from RNA transcripts were the TCR beta CDR3 regions. Using the HTBI primer set, a first-round RT-PCR was run on the TCR CDR3. TCRdb passed the multiplex PCR reads through MiXCR, listing each CDR3 protein once. The table shows roughly 380,000 distinct CDR3 sequences, with roughly 13% occurring only once. The V end lost 9 bases, the J end lost 1 base, and 12 bases lay between the germline ends. The CDR3 is 13 amino acids. CDR1 is LNHDA and CDR2 is SQIVND in the germline V gene (reference sequence).

The genes are TRBV19 and TRBJ1-1; D possibly corresponds to TRBD1 (5 bases). The material sequenced was blood. The origin of this receptor is a woman between 18 and 29 years old with Graves' hyperthyroidism. The CDR3 sequence is CASEPGANTEAFF. The CDR3 DNA reads TGTGCCAGCGAACCCGGGGCGAACACTGAAGCTTTCTTT.